The sequence of this T cell receptor beta chain was determined in a study of cytomegalovirus exposure and HLA in healthy donors. The germline V and J ends were trimmed by 3 bases and 2 bases, with 7 bases remaining between them. CDR3 length equals 13 residues. Germline V gene sequence: CDR1 MNHNS, CDR2 SASEGT. Primers included in the PCR were 60 Vbeta and 13 Jbeta primers. Only in-frame clones appear in the TCRdb table, and some are missing; sequencing was by immunoSEQ multiplex PCR. The table records 180,000 or so clones, about 79% of them present only once. This receptor was identified in a man aged 45-65 years in good health and CMV-seropositive. What was sequenced was PBMCs. The gene calls are TRBV6-1 and TRBJ2-5; D gene uncertain. The CDR3 coding sequence is TGTGCCAGCAGTGACGGTCTACAAGAGACCCAGTACTTC. Protein: CASSDGLQETQYF.